A selection of T cell receptor beta chains follows, all from one sample in a study of cytomegalovirus exposure and HLA in healthy donors. Assay used: immunoSEQ multiplex PCR; TCRdb lists only in-frame clones, some missing. This table has 70,000 to 95,000 clones, around four fifths appearing once. What was sequenced was PBMCs. The origin of the receptors is a young woman in good health and CMV-seropositive. CDR3s include the opening cysteine and the closing phenylalanine or tryptophan. D genes are given only for firm matches. Where a row states a size, it is once, few, many or the class of an expanded clone; other rows omit it.

V: TRBV9
D: NA
J: TRBJ1-2
length: 14
size: NA
CDR3: CASSDGQAPYGYTF
DNA: TGTGCCAGCAGCGATGGGCAGGCCCCCTATGGCTACACCTTC

V: TRBV14
D: NA
J: TRBJ2-3
length: 16
size: many
CDR3: CASSQGGLASTDTQYF
DNA: TGTGCCAGCAGCCAAGGAGGGCTAGCGAGCACAGATACGCAGTATTTT

V: TRBV4-1
D: NA
J: TRBJ2-3
length: 13
size: NA
CDR3: CASSQLSPDTQYF
DNA: TGCGCCAGCAGCCAACTCTCCCCAGATACGCAGTATTTT

V: TRBV2
D: TRBD2
J: TRBJ2-7
length: 15
size: NA
CDR3: CASRPGVAGSYEQYF
DNA: TGTGCCAGCAGACCCGGGGTAGCGGGATCCTACGAGCAGTACTTC

V: TRBV10-3
D: TRBD1
J: TRBJ2-7
length: 14
size: NA
CDR3: CAIAGTGRDYEQYF
DNA: TGTGCCATCGCCGGGACAGGGAGGGACTACGAGCAGTACTTC

V: TRBV5-1
D: TRBD2
J: TRBJ2-7
length: 16
size: NA
CDR3: CASSLGASGVPYEQYF
DNA: TGCGCCAGCAGCTTGGGGGCTAGCGGGGTACCGTACGAGCAGTACTTC

V: TRBV2
D: TRBD2
J: TRBJ2-3
length: 14
size: NA
CDR3: CASSEQRGTDTQYF
DNA: TGTGCCAGCAGTGAACAGCGGGGAACAGATACGCAGTATTTT

V: TRBV13
D: TRBD2
J: TRBJ2-3
length: 20
size: NA
CDR3: CASSLPQRTSGRGGTDTQYF
DNA: TGTGCCAGCAGCTTACCCCAGAGGACTAGCGGGAGGGGAGGCACAGATACGCAGTATTTT

V: TRBV18
D: TRBD1
J: TRBJ2-3
length: 15
size: NA
CDR3: CASSQDRGYTDTQYF
DNA: TGTGCCAGCTCACAGGACAGGGGCTACACAGATACGCAGTATTTT

V: TRBV7-9
D: NA
J: TRBJ1-1
length: 12
size: NA
CDR3: CSSSDVEAEAFF
DNA: TGTTCCAGCAGCGACGTGGAGGCTGAAGCTTTCTTT

V: TRBV19
D: TRBD2
J: TRBJ2-1
length: 16
size: NA
CDR3: CASSIYTSGYDNEQFF
DNA: TGTGCCAGTAGTATCTATACTAGCGGGTACGACAATGAGCAGTTCTTC

V: TRBV10-2
D: TRBD2
J: TRBJ2-7
length: 15
size: few
CDR3: CASITETSGIYEQYF
DNA: TGCGCCAGCATTACGGAGACTAGCGGGATTTACGAGCAGTACTTC

V: TRBV6-6
D: TRBD2
J: TRBJ2-1
length: 16
size: NA
CDR3: CASTPLSGSFYNEQFF
DNA: TGTGCCAGCACTCCCCTTAGCGGGAGTTTTTACAATGAGCAGTTCTTC

V: TRBV25-1
D: NA
J: TRBJ2-7
length: 11
size: NA
CDR3: CASWSGYEQYF
DNA: TGTGCCAGCTGGTCGGGTTACGAGCAGTACTTC

V: TRBV29-1
D: NA
J: TRBJ2-3
length: 14
size: NA
CDR3: CSAPMTSSTDTQYF
DNA: TGCAGCGCCCCTATGACAAGTAGCACAGATACGCAGTATTTT

V: TRBV6-1
D: TRBD1
J: TRBJ1-2
length: 15
size: NA
CDR3: CASSDRTGGAYGYTF
DNA: TGTGCCAGCAGTGACCGGACAGGGGGAGCCTATGGCTACACCTTC

V: TRBV4-1
D: TRBD2
J: TRBJ2-2
length: 18
size: NA
CDR3: CASSQGLVREGNTGELFF
DNA: TGCGCCAGCAGCCAGGGCCTCGTTCGGGAGGGGAACACCGGGGAGCTGTTTTTT

V: TRBV2
D: NA
J: TRBJ2-2
length: 13
size: NA
CDR3: CASSDSRAGELFF
DNA: TGTGCCAGCAGTGATTCGAGGGCCGGGGAGCTGTTTTTT

V: TRBV10-3
D: NA
J: TRBJ1-1
length: 15
size: NA
CDR3: CAIRALQGSNTEAFF
DNA: TGTGCCATCAGGGCCCTCCAGGGCTCGAACACTGAAGCTTTCTTT

V: TRBV13
D: TRBD2
J: TRBJ2-1
length: 18
size: NA
CDR3: CASSLPGTSGRDYNEQFF
DNA: TGTGCCAGCAGCTTACCGGGTACTAGCGGGAGGGACTACAATGAGCAGTTCTTC

V: TRBV6-1
D: TRBD1
J: TRBJ1-1
length: 15
size: NA
CDR3: CASSVRTGMNTEAFF
DNA: TGTGCCAGCAGTGTTCGGACAGGGATGAACACTGAAGCTTTCTTT

V: TRBV2
D: NA
J: TRBJ1-4
length: 12
size: few
CDR3: CASSYSSEKLFF
DNA: TGTGCCAGCAGCTACAGTAGTGAAAAACTGTTTTTT

V: TRBV28
D: NA
J: TRBJ1-5
length: 14
size: NA
CDR3: CASRTGNSNQPQHF
DNA: TGTGCCAGCAGAACAGGGAATAGCAATCAGCCCCAGCATTTT

V: TRBV5-1
D: NA
J: TRBJ1-2
length: 13
size: few
CDR3: CASSLQQGYGYTF
DNA: TGCGCCAGCAGCTTGCAACAGGGCTATGGCTACACCTTC

V: TRBV14
D: NA
J: TRBJ1-1
length: 13
size: NA
CDR3: CASSRGTTYEAFF
DNA: TGTGCCAGCAGTCGTGGGACAACCTATGAAGCTTTCTTT

V: TRBV6-5
D: TRBD1
J: TRBJ1-1
length: 15
size: NA
CDR3: CASSPRQGRNTEAFF
DNA: TGTGCCAGCAGTCCCCGACAGGGGAGGAACACTGAAGCTTTCTTT

V: TRBV4-1
D: TRBD2
J: TRBJ2-1
length: 16
size: NA
CDR3: CASSQDRLAAYNEQFF
DNA: TGCGCCAGCAGCCAAGATCGGCTAGCGGCATACAATGAGCAGTTCTTC

V: TRBV6-5
D: TRBD1
J: TRBJ1-3
length: 16
size: NA
CDR3: CASSYSIQGAGNTIYF
DNA: TGTGCCAGCAGTTACTCTATTCAGGGGGCTGGAAACACCATATATTTT

V: TRBV4-2
D: TRBD2
J: TRBJ2-3
length: 18
size: once
CDR3: CASSQAVSGRGRTDTQYF
DNA: TGTGCCAGCAGCCAAGCTGTTAGCGGGAGGGGGCGCACAGATACGCAGTATTTT

V: TRBV27
D: NA
J: TRBJ1-1
length: 14
size: NA
CDR3: CASSSLGANTEAFF
DNA: TGTGCCAGCAGTTCCCTAGGAGCTAACACTGAAGCTTTCTTT

V: TRBV6-5
D: NA
J: TRBJ1-5
length: 12
size: NA
CDR3: CASSQGNQPQHF
DNA: TGTGCCAGCAGTCAGGGGAATCAGCCCCAGCATTTT

V: TRBV6-1
D: NA
J: TRBJ2-1
length: 11
size: NA
CDR3: CASSIAHEQFF
DNA: TGTGCCAGCAGTATAGCACATGAGCAGTTCTTC

V: TRBV6-5
D: NA
J: TRBJ1-1
length: 12
size: once
CDR3: CASSYLGTEAFF
DNA: TGTGCCAGCAGTTACCTAGGAACTGAAGCTTTCTTT

V: TRBV4-2
D: TRBD1
J: TRBJ2-7
length: 14
size: NA
CDR3: CASSQDRGRYEQYF
DNA: TGTGCCAGCAGCCAAGACAGGGGGAGATACGAGCAGTACTTC

V: TRBV29-1
D: NA
J: TRBJ2-3
length: 16
size: NA
CDR3: CSVEGVVGHTPDTQYF
DNA: TGCAGCGTTGAAGGTGTCGTAGGACATACACCAGATACGCAGTATTTT

V: TRBV5-1
D: TRBD1
J: TRBJ2-5
length: 15
size: NA
CDR3: CASSPGQGHPETQYF
DNA: TGCGCCAGCAGCCCGGGACAGGGACACCCAGAGACCCAGTACTTC

V: TRBV28
D: NA
J: TRBJ2-7
length: 14
size: NA
CDR3: CASSLYRDSYEQYF
DNA: TGTGCCAGCAGTTTATACAGGGACTCCTACGAGCAGTACTTC

V: TRBV28
D: NA
J: TRBJ1-5
length: 19
size: NA
CDR3: CASSFLSSASMYSNQPQHF
DNA: TGTGCCAGCAGTTTTTTATCCAGCGCATCCATGTATAGCAATCAGCCCCAGCATTTT

V: TRBV23-1
D: TRBD1
J: TRBJ2-7
length: 15
size: once
CDR3: CASSQLRGQGGEQYF
DNA: TGCGCCAGCAGTCAATTACGAGGACAGGGCGGCGAGCAGTACTTC